A selection of T cell receptor beta chains follows, all from one sample in a study of T cell responses to AZD1222 COVID-19 vaccine. Sequencing was performed with immunoSEQ multiplex PCR; in TCRdb, only in-frame clones are kept and a portion is missing. The table shows about 100,000 clones, with 84% occurring only once. The sample here was peripheral blood, taken on day 0 of AZD1222 vaccination. Source of these receptors: an adult in good health. CDR3s include the opening cysteine and the closing phenylalanine or tryptophan. A D gene is named only where the DNA matches it firmly. Clone sizes are given selectively: once, few, many, or a class where the clone is expanded.

V: TRBV5-6; D: TRBD1; size: few; J: TRBJ1-4; CDR3: CASSLDRGEKLFF; DNA: TGTGCCAGCAGCTTAGACAGGGGGGAAAAACTGTTTTTT
V: TRBV18; D: -; size: -; J: TRBJ1-1; CDR3: CASSPGQSNTEAFF; DNA: TGTGCCAGCTCACCGGGACAATCAAACACTGAAGCTTTCTTT
V: TRBV28; D: -; size: -; J: TRBJ1-5; CDR3: CASTLPGGGNSNQPQHF; DNA: TGTGCCAGCACCCTACCCGGGGGAGGAAATAGCAATCAGCCCCAGCATTTT
V: TRBV19; D: -; size: -; J: TRBJ2-1; CDR3: CASSIGVSTASNEQFF; DNA: TGTGCCAGTAGTATCGGGGTTTCTACGGCTAGTAATGAGCAGTTCTTC
V: TRBV15; D: -; size: -; J: TRBJ1-1; CDR3: CATSRGGPTEAFF; DNA: TGTGCCACCAGCAGAGGTGGGCCCACTGAAGCTTTCTTT
V: TRBV27; D: TRBD1; size: -; J: TRBJ2-7; CDR3: CASSLDRGSYEQYF; DNA: TGTGCCAGCAGTTTGGACAGGGGGTCTTACGAGCAGTACTTC
V: TRBV27; D: -; size: -; J: TRBJ1-3; CDR3: CASSSHGPGSGNTIYF; DNA: TGTGCCAGCAGTTCGCACGGACCGGGCTCTGGAAACACCATATATTTT
V: TRBV1; D: -; size: -; J: TRBJ2-5; CDR3: CTSSRPRLAGLLGSQYF; DNA: TGCACCAGCAGCCGCCCCAGACTAGCGGGGCTCCTGGGTAGCCAGTACTTC
V: TRBV18; D: -; size: -; J: TRBJ1-1; CDR3: CASSPRTATTEAFF; DNA: TGTGCCAGCTCACCACGAACAGCTACCACTGAAGCTTTCTTT
V: TRBV7-2; D: -; size: -; J: TRBJ1-1; CDR3: CASSLVGQGSEAFF; DNA: TGTGCCAGCAGCTTAGTTGGCCAGGGAAGTGAAGCTTTCTTT
V: TRBV28; D: TRBD1; size: -; J: TRBJ1-5; CDR3: CASSSTGTGFTRRNQPQHF; DNA: TGTGCCAGCAGTTCCACCGGGACAGGGTTTACTCGGCGCAATCAGCCCCAGCATTTT
V: TRBV7-8; D: -; size: -; J: TRBJ2-1; CDR3: CASSPFGAGYNEQFF; DNA: TGTGCCAGCAGCCCTTTTGGTGCGGGGTACAATGAGCAGTTCTTC
V: TRBV18; D: TRBD2; size: -; J: TRBJ2-3; CDR3: CASSFSGGGDTQYF; DNA: TGTGCCAGCTCCTTCTCGGGAGGAGGAGATACGCAGTATTTT
V: TRBV9; D: -; size: once; J: TRBJ1-3; CDR3: CASSVAGVSGNTIYF; DNA: TGTGCCAGCAGCGTAGCGGGGGTCTCTGGAAACACCATATATTTT
V: TRBV6-6; D: -; size: -; J: TRBJ1-5; CDR3: CASSYSGGRNQPQHF; DNA: TGTGCCAGCAGTTACTCGGGGGGGCGCAATCAGCCCCAGCATTTT
V: TRBV5-3; D: TRBD2; size: few; J: TRBJ2-1; CDR3: CARSCTSGGADEQFF; DNA: TGTGCCAGAAGCTGCACTAGCGGGGGGGCCGATGAGCAGTTCTTC
V: TRBV28; D: -; size: -; J: TRBJ2-3; CDR3: CASSLSGSRGYF; DNA: TGTGCCAGCAGTTTATCGGGGTCAAGAGGGTATTTT
V: TRBV2; D: TRBD2; size: few; J: TRBJ2-1; CDR3: CASSEGLAGGNEQFF; DNA: TGTGCCAGCAGTGAGGGGCTAGCGGGGGGGAATGAGCAGTTCTTC
V: TRBV4-2; D: TRBD1; size: few; J: TRBJ1-2; CDR3: CASSQDRTVTGGYGYTF; DNA: TGTGCCAGCAGCCAAGATCGGACCGTAACAGGGGGCTATGGCTACACCTTC
V: TRBV28; D: -; size: -; J: TRBJ2-7; CDR3: CASSFTSYEQYF; DNA: TGTGCCAGCAGTTTTACGTCCTACGAGCAGTACTTC
V: TRBV4-3; D: -; size: -; J: TRBJ2-5; CDR3: CASSQSARGGGETQYF; DNA: TGCGCCAGCAGCCAATCTGCCAGGGGGGGCGGGGAGACCCAGTACTTC
V: TRBV6-6; D: -; size: -; J: TRBJ1-5; CDR3: CASSYEGGRGNQPQHF; DNA: TGTGCCAGCAGTTACGAAGGTGGAAGGGGCAATCAGCCCCAGCATTTT
V: TRBV6-1; D: TRBD2; size: -; J: TRBJ2-1; CDR3: CASSEEGLGVYNEQFF; DNA: TGTGCCAGCAGTGAAGAGGGACTAGGCGTATACAATGAGCAGTTCTTC
V: TRBV6-1; D: -; size: few; J: TRBJ1-3; CDR3: CASTISGNTIYF; DNA: TGTGCCAGCACTATCTCTGGAAACACCATATATTTT
V: TRBV6-5; D: TRBD2; size: -; J: TRBJ2-5; CDR3: CASSYSGAGSRGTQYF; DNA: TGTGCCAGCAGTTACTCCGGAGCGGGGAGCCGAGGGACCCAGTACTTC
V: TRBV9; D: -; size: -; J: TRBJ2-2; CDR3: CASSVDSPGELFF; DNA: TGTGCCAGCAGCGTAGACAGCCCCGGGGAGCTGTTTTTT
V: TRBV5-6; D: -; size: -; J: TRBJ2-7; CDR3: CASSFASYEQYF; DNA: TGTGCCAGCAGTTTCGCTTCCTACGAGCAGTACTTC
V: TRBV12-3/TRBV12-4; D: -; size: -; J: TRBJ1-2; CDR3: CASMRGHGYTF; DNA: TGTGCCAGCATGAGAGGGCATGGCTACACCTTC
V: TRBV19; D: -; size: once; J: TRBJ2-7; CDR3: CASRLRDPLYEQYF; DNA: TGTGCCAGTAGACTTCGGGACCCACTTTACGAGCAGTACTTC
V: TRBV5-3; D: -; size: -; J: TRBJ1-5; CDR3: CARSLAGNSNQPQHF; DNA: TGTGCCAGAAGCTTGGCAGGGAACAGCAATCAGCCCCAGCATTTT
V: TRBV28; D: TRBD2; size: -; J: TRBJ2-7; CDR3: CASSPSGSNNFRDEQYF; DNA: TGTGCCAGCAGCCCTAGCGGGAGTAACAATTTTCGCGACGAGCAGTACTTC
V: TRBV9; D: -; size: -; J: TRBJ1-5; CDR3: CASSVQGDNNQPQHF; DNA: TGTGCCAGCAGCGTTCAGGGAGATAACAATCAGCCCCAGCATTTT
V: TRBV6-2/TRBV6-3; D: TRBD1; size: -; J: TRBJ1-6; CDR3: CASSYSPGEGASQPYNSPLHF; DNA: TGTGCCAGCAGTTACTCCCCGGGTGAGGGGGCAAGTCAACCCTATAATTCACCCCTCCACTTT
V: TRBV19; D: TRBD1; size: -; J: TRBJ1-6; CDR3: CASSRRDRVGGTPLHF; DNA: TGTGCCAGTAGTCGAAGGGACAGGGTAGGTGGGACACCCCTCCACTTT
V: TRBV3-1/TRBV3-2; D: TRBD1; size: -; J: TRBJ1-2; CDR3: CASSPRDSLYGYTF; DNA: TGTGCCAGCAGCCCTAGGGACAGTCTCTATGGCTACACCTTC